One and the same sample provided the 9 T cell receptor beta chains below, sequenced in a study of blood T cell repertoires in COVID-19. The data were produced by immunoSEQ multiplex PCR, yet TCRdb's version contains in-frame clones alone and is incomplete. The sample contains approximately 170,000 clones, about 87% of which appear only once. The sample comprised peripheral blood. These receptors all stem from a man between 18 and 35 years old with active or convalescent COVID-19.

The chain is built from TRBV9 and TRBJ1-2; no clear D gene. This CDR3 comprises 11 residues. V dropped 3 bases and J dropped 3 bases, with 3 bases sitting between them. Germline CDR1 is SGDLS and CDR2 is YYNGEE. The CDR3 sequence is CASSADYGYTF. In nucleotides, the CDR3 is TGTGCCAGCAGCGCCGACTATGGCTACACCTTC.

The chain combines TRBV2 with TRBJ2-5, with D possibly TRBD1 on 6 matching bases. The CDR3 covers 13 residues. Germline loops: CDR1 SNHLY, CDR2 FYNNEI. V gave up 8 bases and J gave up 1 base, with 11 bases separating them. CDR3 protein: CASLRDIQETQYF. In DNA, the CDR3 is TGTGCCAGCCTCCGGGACATCCAAGAGACCCAGTACTTC.

The rearrangement uses TRBV4-3 and TRBJ2-1; TRBD2 aligns across 7 bases. CDR1 is LGHNA, CDR2 YSLEER, per germline. The CDR3 has 17 residues. The CDR3 nucleotides are TGCCCCCCCAGCCGACACTCTAGCGGAAGCTCCTACAATGAGCAGTTCTTC. Amino acids: CPPSRHSSGSSYNEQFF.

This chain joins TRBV27 and TRBJ1-5, with a possible D match to TRBD1 (5 bases). Trimming removed 8 bases at V and 3 bases at J, with 17 bases between. Per germline, CDR1 MNHEY and CDR2 SMNVEV (reference sequence). This CDR3 has 15 residues. CDR3 sequence reads: CASGEIGHLNQPQHF. The CDR3 coding sequence is TGTGCCAGCGGAGAAATAGGACACCTCAATCAGCCCCAGCATTTT.

This clone was seen a handful of times. The rearrangement joins TRBV28 to TRBJ2-7; 10 bases map to TRBD1. The CDR3 contains 14 residues. The trim removed 6 bases at V and 7 bases at J, leaving 9 bases unmatched. The germline CDR1 and CDR2 sequences are MDHEN and SYDVKM. CDR3 in amino acids: CASSHYGQGGEQYV. In DNA, the CDR3 is TGTGCCAGCAGCCACTATGGACAGGGGGGGGAGCAGTACGTC.

This rearrangement joins TRBV9 to TRBJ2-7, with 7 bases matching TRBD1. Unmatched junction bases numbered 4, after V lost 4 bases and J lost 3 bases. Looked up from germline, CDR1 is SGDLS and CDR2 is YYNGEE. This CDR3 comprises 13 residues. CDR3 DNA sequence: TGTGCCAGCAGCTTCGGACAGGACTACGAGCAGTACTTC. This encodes CASSFGQDYEQYF.

The CDR3 is CASSPRDRPYEQYV. CDR3 coding DNA: TGTGCCAGCAGTCCCCGGGACAGACCCTACGAGCAGTACGTC. The gene calls are TRBV27 and TRBJ2-7, with 7 nucleotides matching TRBD1. With V trimmed by 5 bases and J by 2 bases, 6 bases remained unmatched. Looked up from germline, CDR1 is MNHEY and CDR2 is SMNVEV (reference sequence). This CDR3 spans 14 amino acids.

CDR3 loop: CASSSGQINQPQHF. As DNA, the CDR3 is TGTGCCAGCAGCTCGGGACAGATCAATCAGCCCCAGCATTTT. V and J are TRBV7-8 and TRBJ1-5; TRBD1 aligns across 7 bases. The CDR3 sequence is 14 residues long. V lost 4 bases, J lost 3 bases, and 3 bases stayed unmatched. CDR1 SGHVS and CDR2 FQNEAQ come from the germline V gene.

Here the CDR3 reads CASSLDLRSPSTDTQYF. CDR3 DNA sequence: TGCGCCAGCAGCTTGGATCTACGGTCCCCTAGCACAGATACGCAGTATTTT. The chain combines TRBV5-1 with TRBJ2-3; D is undetermined. The V gene's germline CDR1 is SGHRS and CDR2 YFSETQ. The germline V and J ends were trimmed by 0 bases and 0 bases, with 14 bases remaining between them. The CDR3 is 17 residues long. Looking up the rest from reference TRBV5-1 and TRBJ2-3 gives the full variable domain: KAGVTQTPRYLIKTRGQQVTLSCSPISGHRSVSWYQQTPGQGLQFLFEYFSETQRNKGNFPGRFSGRQFSNSRSEMNVSTLELGDSALYLCASSLDLRSPSTDTQYFGPGTRLTVL.